Described below is a single TCR beta chain sequence and its context. The antigen remains unidentified. A read error may explain this, as a much larger clone is one base away. Amplification yielded TCR beta CDR3 regions, with RNA transcripts as the source. Using the HTBI primer set, a first-round RT-PCR was run on the TCR CDR3. TCRdb re-analysed the multiplex PCR reads in MiXCR, keeping a single row per CDR3 protein. The profile shows more than 300,000 distinct CDR3 sequences, around 13% of them singletons. Patients showing uncontrolled infection, other autoimmune disease, pregnancy or lactation were ineligible. Diagnosing involved the use of clinical symptoms, serum thyroxine and TRAb, thyroid ultrasound and orbital computed tomography. The data were taken from a study of T cells in Graves' hyperthyroidism and ophthalmopathy. Findings and caveats of the study: Among clonotypes expanded in thyroid above 0.001, most were also found in blood. Researchers report that a 13 V-J model separated ophthalmopathy from stable hyperthyroidism.

The clonotype was recovered from a woman aged 60 to 75 with Graves' hyperthyroidism. What was sequenced was blood.

The CDR3 DNA reads as TGTACCAGCAGCTTAGCCCTCTTTGGACAGAATAATTCACCCCTCCACTTT. The encoded protein is CTSSLALFGQNNSPLHF. This chain links TRBV11-2 with TRBJ1-6, with D possibly matching TRBD1 (6 bases). The CDR3 covers 17 residues. The germline gives CDR1 SGHAT, CDR2 FQNNGV. The whole variable domain, remainder taken from reference TRBV11-2 and TRBJ1-6, is EAGVAQSPRYKIIEKRQSVAFWCNPISGHATLYWYQQILGQGPKLLIQFQNNGVVDDSQLPKDRFSAERLKGVDSTLKIQPAKLEDSAVYLCTSSLALFGQNNSPLHFGNGTRLTVT.